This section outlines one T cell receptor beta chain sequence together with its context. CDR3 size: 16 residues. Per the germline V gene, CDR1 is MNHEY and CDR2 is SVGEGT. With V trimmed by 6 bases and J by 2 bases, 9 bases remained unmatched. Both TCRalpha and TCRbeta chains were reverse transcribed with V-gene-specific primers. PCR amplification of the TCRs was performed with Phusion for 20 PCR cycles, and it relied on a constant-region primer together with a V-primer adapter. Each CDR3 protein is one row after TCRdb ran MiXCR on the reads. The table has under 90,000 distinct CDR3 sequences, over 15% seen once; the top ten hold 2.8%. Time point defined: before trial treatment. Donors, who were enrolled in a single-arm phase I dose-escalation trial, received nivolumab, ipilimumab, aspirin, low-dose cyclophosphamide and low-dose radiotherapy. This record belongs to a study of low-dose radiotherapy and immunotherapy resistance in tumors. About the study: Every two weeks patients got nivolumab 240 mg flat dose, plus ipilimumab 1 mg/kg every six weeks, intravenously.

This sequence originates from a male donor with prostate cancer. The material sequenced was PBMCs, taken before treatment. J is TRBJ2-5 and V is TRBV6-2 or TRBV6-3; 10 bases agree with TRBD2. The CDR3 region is CASRRIAGGPQETQYF. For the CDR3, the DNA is TGTGCCAGCAGGCGGATAGCGGGGGGCCCTCAAGAGACCCAGTACTTC.